These 26 T cell receptor beta chains originate from one sample sequenced in a study of blood T cell repertoires in COVID-19. Only in-frame clones appear in the TCRdb table, and some are missing; sequencing was by immunoSEQ multiplex PCR. Among approximately 110,000 clones listed, approximately 85% were seen once. Input material: peripheral blood. All receptors derive from a woman of 80 years or more with COVID-19, enrolled during active disease.

This clone occurred a few times. This chain joins TRBV7-3 and TRBJ2-3; the match to TRBD2 covers 7 bases. J gave up 11 bases and V 2 bases, and 7 bases lay outside the gene matches. Germline lookup yields CDR1 SGHTA and CDR2 FQGTGA. The CDR3 loop spans 13 amino acids. CDR3 coding DNA: TGTGCCAGCAGCTTACTCGCGGCGGGGGTGCAGTATTTT. Translation: CASSLLAAGVQYF.

The table lists this clone with a count of one. CDR3 bases: TGTGCCAGCAGGGGGACTAGCGTCTACAATGAGCAGTTCTTC. It yields the protein CASRGTSVYNEQFF. V is TRBV2 and J is TRBJ2-1; 10 bases map to TRBD2. This CDR3 comprises 14 residues. Per germline, CDR1 SNHLY and CDR2 FYNNEI. J was trimmed by 3 bases and V by 6 bases; bases with no gene match: 2.

The chain joins TRBV5-4 to TRBJ1-2; 8 bases fit TRBD1. J lost 1 base, V lost 0 bases, and 5 bases had no gene match. This CDR3 spans 16 amino acids. CDR1 and CDR2 (germline): SGHNT, YYREEE (reference sequence). The CDR3 nucleotides are TGTGCCAGCAGCTTGGGAAGGGACAGGATTAACTATGGCTACACCTTC. Protein: CASSLGRDRINYGYTF.

The chain recombines TRBV27 with TRBJ1-1, with D tentatively TRBD1 (5 bases). Germline V CDR1 and CDR2: MNHEY, SMNVEV (reference sequence). V lost 10 bases and J 0 bases, leaving 15 bases between the germline ends. The CDR3 runs 14 residues. CDR3 sequence reads: CATKQGAVNTEAFF. Here the CDR3 DNA reads TGTGCCACCAAGCAGGGCGCGGTGAACACTGAAGCTTTCTTT.

The rearrangement uses TRBV29-1 and TRBJ2-1; 8 bases are a match to TRBD2. The CDR3 loop spans 15 amino acids. The V gene end was trimmed by 5 bases and the J gene end by 2 bases; junction bases not matched to a gene: 8. Per germline, CDR1 SQVTM and CDR2 ANQGSEA. The CDR3: CSVRSREGPYNEQFF. The CDR3 nucleotides are TGCAGCGTTCGAAGTCGGGAGGGCCCCTACAATGAGCAGTTCTTC.

The chain carries TRBV5-1 and TRBJ1-1, with D possibly TRBD1 on 5 matching bases. Germline V gene lookup returns CDR1 SGHRS and CDR2 YFSETQ. This CDR3 spans 14 amino acids. The V end lost 2 bases, the J end lost 3 bases, and 11 bases lay between the germline ends. In DNA form, the CDR3 reads TGCGCCAGCAGCTTTCTTTCGGGGGACACTGAAGCTTTCTTT. Protein product: CASSFLSGDTEAFF.

This clone was counted ten times or more. The J gene is TRBJ2-5, the V gene TRBV2; D remains ambiguous. The CDR3 length is 14 residues. V lost 2 bases and J 4 bases, leaving 11 bases between the germline ends. Germline CDR1 SNHLY, CDR2 FYNNEI. The CDR3 DNA is TGTGCCAGCAGTGAAAGCTGGGTAGCAGAGACCCAGTACTTC. Translating gives CASSESWVAETQYF.

The chain links TRBV7-3 to TRBJ2-1; 8 positions match TRBD2. Germline CDR1 reads SGHTA; CDR2 reads FQGTGA. The length of the CDR3 is 15 residues. V trimming: 0 bases; J trimming: 6 bases; junction bases outside the gene matches: 4. CDR3 region: CASSLTTSAVNEQFF. CDR3 sequence (DNA): TGTGCCAGCAGCTTAACGACTAGCGCCGTCAATGAGCAGTTCTTC.

This clone was picked up one time. The CDR3 is CASSLGRRGEKLFF. The DNA of the CDR3 is TGTGCCAGCAGCTTGGGCCGGAGAGGAGAAAAACTGTTTTTT. The chain carries TRBV5-6 and TRBJ1-4; no clear D. Germline-derived CDR1 and CDR2 are SGHDT and YYEEEE. V lost 0 bases, J lost 8 bases, and 11 bases lay in between. The CDR3 totals 14 residues.

There are a few counts of this clone. J is TRBJ1-1 and V is TRBV29-1; D is ambiguous. The CDR3 is 13 amino acids. Trimming removed 6 bases from V and 5 bases from J, with 16 bases in between. The germline gives CDR1 SQVTM, CDR2 ANQGSEA. CDR3 sequence (DNA): TGCAGCGTGGCCCCAGGCGTGTGGACTGAAGCTTTCTTT. It codes for CSVAPGVWTEAFF. The full variable domain, rest sourced from reference TRBV29-1 and TRBJ1-1, is SAVISQKPSRDICQRGTSLTIQCQVDSQVTMMFWYRQQPGQSLTLIATANQGSEATYESGFVIDKFPISRPNLTFSTLTVSNMSPEDSSIYLCSVAPGVWTEAFFGQGTRLTVV.

This clone was detected only once. This chain uses TRBV5-5 with TRBJ2-5, with 8 positions matching TRBD1. The CDR3 covers 15 residues. In germline, CDR1 is SGHKS, CDR2 YYEKEE (reference sequence). V dropped 5 bases and J dropped 1; count of bases not matched to a gene: 7. CDR3: CASRRDRPTQETQYF. The CDR3 region has the DNA TGTGCCAGCAGAAGGGACAGGCCCACCCAAGAGACCCAGTACTTC.

V is TRBV15 and J is TRBJ2-7; tentatively, D is TRBD1 (7 bases). Germline CDR1 is LNHNV and CDR2 is YYDKDF (reference sequence). This CDR3 comprises 15 residues. Trimming took off 0 bases at V and 6 bases at J, with 15 bases between the two ends. This CDR3 is CATSRDGGGIFEQYF. The CDR3 nucleotides are TGTGCCACCAGCAGAGATGGAGGGGGCATTTTCGAGCAGTACTTC. The full variable domain, rest sourced from reference TRBV15 and TRBJ2-7, is DAMVIQNPRYQVTQFGKPVTLSCSQTLNHNVMYWYQQKSSQAPKLLFHYYDKDFNNEADTPDNFQSRRPNTSFCFLDIRSPGLGDTAMYLCATSRDGGGIFEQYFGPGTRLTVT.

The V gene is TRBV29-1, the J gene TRBJ1-6; 8 nucleotides agree with TRBD1. The V segment lost 6 bases and the J segment 7 bases; nucleotides outside the gene matches: 5. CDR1 SQVTM and CDR2 ANQGSEA come from the germline V gene. The length of the CDR3 is 13 residues. Written as DNA, the CDR3 is TGCAGCGTCGGACAGGGAACGAATTCACCCCTCCACTTT. This sequence encodes CSVGQGTNSPLHF.

This chain connects TRBV6-2 or TRBV6-3 to TRBJ1-2, with TRBD1 identical over 8 bases. J lost 3 bases, V lost 2 bases, and 8 bases had no gene match. Germline-derived CDR1 and CDR2 are MNHEY and SVGEGT. This CDR3 is 16 amino acids long. The CDR3 spells CASSYTGTGPYYGYTF. The CDR3 coding sequence is TGTGCCAGCAGTTACACCGGGACAGGACCGTACTATGGCTACACCTTC.

The chain uses TRBV3-1 (or the pseudogene TRBV3-2) and TRBJ1-2; unclear D gene. Germline assignment: CDR1 LGHDT and CDR2 YNNKEL (reference sequence). V lost 0 bases to trimming and J lost 0 bases, with 11 bases between them. There are 16 residues in the CDR3. The CDR3 nucleotides read TGTGCCAGCAGCCAAGATGCGGCTTGGGCTAACTATGGCTACACCTTC. Its protein product is CASSQDAAWANYGYTF.

The rearrangement uses TRBV4-3 and TRBJ2-1; 10 nucleotides line up with TRBD2. The CDR3 has 16 residues. V lost 0 bases to trimming and J lost 8 bases; unmatched junction nucleotides: 7. The germline V gene has CDR1 LGHNA and CDR2 YSLEER. The CDR3 reads CASSQDSGRAGHEQFF. The CDR3 DNA sequence: TGCGCCAGCAGCCAAGACAGCGGGAGGGCCGGGCATGAGCAGTTCTTC.

The gene calls are TRBV7-9 and TRBJ2-7, with 10 positions matching TRBD2. V lost 5 bases, J lost 6 bases, and 7 bases stayed unmatched. This CDR3 region has 14 residues. Germline CDR1 and CDR2: SEHNR and FQNEAQ (reference sequence). CDR3 in DNA: TGTGCCAGCAGCCCTTTTAGCGGGAGGCCCGAGCAGTACTTC. Translated: CASSPFSGRPEQYF. Based on the CDR3 plus reference TRBV7-9 and TRBJ2-7, the full variable domain is DTGVSQNPRHKITKRGQNVTFRCDPISEHNRLYWYRQTLGQGPEFLTYFQNEAQLEKSRLLSDRFSAERPKGSFSTLEIQRTEQGDSAMYLCASSPFSGRPEQYFGPGTRLTVT.

The V and J genes are TRBV11-2 and TRBJ1-2; D gene unclear. Germline-derived CDR1 and CDR2 are SGHAT and FQNNGV. V lost 0 bases and J 8 bases, leaving 10 bases between the germline ends. CDR3 length: 13 residues. In DNA form, the CDR3 reads TGTGCCAGCAGCTTAGACGGGGTAGGAGGCTACACCTTC. This codes for CASSLDGVGGYTF.

This sequence joins TRBV7-2 and TRBJ2-7, with D perhaps TRBD1 (7 bases). There are 15 residues in the CDR3. Germline lookup yields CDR1 SGHTA and CDR2 FQGNSA. The V gene lost 5 bases and the J gene lost 4 bases, with 18 bases spanning the gap. CDR3 in amino acids: CASSTYPGGFYEQYF. The CDR3 DNA reads TGTGCCAGCAGCACTTATCCAGGGGGGTTTTACGAGCAGTACTTC.

The rearrangement uses TRBV6-5 and TRBJ2-7; TRBD1 might be the D (6 bases). V was trimmed by 10 bases and J by 0 bases, leaving 19 bases between them. This CDR3 contains 15 residues. Per the germline V gene, CDR1 is MNHEY and CDR2 is SVGAGI. The CDR3 region is CATRRRRTDSYEQYF. CDR3 coding DNA: TGTGCCACCCGTCGCCGACGGACAGACTCCTACGAGCAGTACTTC.

The rearrangement uses TRBV9 and TRBJ2-3, with D possibly TRBD2 on 5 matching bases. With 3 bases removed from V and 4 bases from J, the gap between germline ends came to 15 bases. CDR1 and CDR2 from the germline V gene are SGDLS and YYNGEE. CDR3 size: 15 residues. The CDR3 loop is CASSARQGSADTQYF. As DNA, the CDR3 is TGTGCCAGCAGCGCCCGCCAAGGGAGTGCAGATACGCAGTATTTT.

This clone has a single count. This rearrangement joins TRBV7-2 to TRBJ2-7; TRBD2 is a possible D gene (6 bases). Germline CDR1 reads SGHTA; CDR2 reads FQGNSA. This CDR3 is 13 amino acids long. V lost 7 bases, J lost 4 bases, and 14 bases lay in between. CDR3 loop: CASTRGTTYEQYF. The DNA for the CDR3 is TGTGCCAGCACCCGGGGGACCACATACGAGCAGTACTTC.

This rearrangement joins TRBV28 to TRBJ1-5; 7 bases are shared with TRBD1. Germline CDR1 and CDR2: MDHEN and SYDVKM. The CDR3 runs to 15 residues. Trimming at V came to 6 bases and at J to 5 bases, leaving 10 bases not matched to a gene. The CDR3 spells CASSQSSRGDQPQHF. CDR3 DNA: TGTGCCAGCAGCCAGAGTAGCAGGGGGGATCAGCCCCAGCATTTT.

The J gene is TRBJ2-1, the V gene TRBV19, with 12 bases that match TRBD2. The CDR3 covers 16 residues. Germline V gene sequence: CDR1 LNHDA, CDR2 SQIVND (reference sequence). V shed 5 bases and J 2 bases; nucleotides not matched to a gene: 4. CDR3 protein: CASSARTSGAYNEQFF. The CDR3 DNA reads as TGTGCCAGTAGTGCTAGGACTAGCGGGGCCTACAATGAGCAGTTCTTC.

The gene calls are TRBV9 and TRBJ1-4, with D tentatively TRBD1 (6 bases). CDR3 length: 16 amino acids. The V and J ends lost 0 bases and 1 base respectively, with 10 bases between them. The germline CDR1 and CDR2 sequences are SGDLS and YYNGEE. CDR3 sequence reads: CASSVGPGVTNEKLFF. The DNA of the CDR3 is TGTGCCAGCAGCGTAGGACCAGGGGTAACTAATGAAAAACTGTTTTTT.

V and J are TRBV7-9 and TRBJ1-4, with 8 bases matching TRBD1. After removal of 4 bases from V and 7 bases from J, the junction contained 8 bases not matched to a gene. This CDR3 comprises 15 residues. The germline V gene has CDR1 SEHNR and CDR2 FQNEAQ (reference sequence). CDR3 sequence (DNA): TGTGCCAGCAGCTGGCCGACAGGGGCGGGTGAAAAACTGTTTTTT. This codes for CASSWPTGAGEKLFF.